The entry below describes one TCR beta chain. Trimming took 8 bases from V and 0 from J, leaving 11 bases between them. This CDR3 is built from 15 residues. CDR1 is LNHDA, CDR2 SQIVND, per germline (reference sequence). TCRdb's table, derived via immunoSEQ multiplex PCR, lists solely in-frame clones and lacks some. Here the sample spans 300,000 to 450,000 clones, 70% to 90% being singletons. The data stem from a study of blood T cell repertoires in COVID-19. The source material was PBMCs or T cells enriched from blood (not recorded which). This chain uses TRBV19 with TRBJ1-6; D is uncertain. This clonotype originated in a young man who had recovered from COVID-19. The CDR3: CASGEFSSYNSPLHF. Here the CDR3 DNA reads TGTGCCAGTGGAGAATTTAGCTCCTATAATTCACCCCTCCACTTT.